This TCR beta chain was documented in a study of cytomegalovirus exposure and HLA in healthy donors. At the level of the study: Early released data comprised tens of millions of unique TCRs from HLA-typed donors.

The PCR used 60 Vbeta and 13 Jbeta primers. Sequenced by immunoSEQ multiplex PCR; TCRdb stores in-frame clones only, minus some. The sample yields some 130,000 clones, around 78% seen once. The CDR3 is 16 amino acids. J was trimmed by 1 base and V by 4 bases; bases with no gene match: 9. The germline V gene encodes CDR1 MNHEY and CDR2 SVGAGI. Overall study results and limits: The listing of 150 to 200 TCR beta chains classed them as cytomegalovirus-associated.

Points on this clone: Its antigen remains unidentified.

The sample consisted of PBMCs. The receptor comes from a female donor in good health and CMV-seropositive. The chain has TRBV6-5 and TRBJ2-7; 8 bases are a match to TRBD1. The CDR3 DNA sequence: TGTGCCAGCAGTTCCGTATGGACAGGGTCGTCCTACGAGCAGTACTTC. It translates to CASSSVWTGSSYEQYF.